Following are 28 T cell receptor beta chains from one sample sequenced in a study of identical twins. TCRdb called the 5' RACE reads again in MiXCR, with one record for every CDR3 protein. The profile shows about 530,000 distinct CDR3 sequences, approximately 20% of them singletons. A further study also used this sample, focusing on yellow fever vaccine responses in identical twins.

Sequencing used CD4+ T cells sorted from blood. These receptors originate from a woman aged 18-30 years in good health.

This clonotype came up a few times. V usage is TRBV29-1 and J usage is TRBJ1-1, with D tentatively TRBD1 (5 bases). Germline CDR1 and CDR2: SQVTM and ANQGSEA. Trimming took 3 bases from V and 1 from J, leaving 18 bases between them. The CDR3 is 16 residues long. CDR3 nucleotides: TGCAGCGTTGACTCAGGGCTGAGAAGCCCGAACACTGAAGCTTTCTTT. Amino acid sequence: CSVDSGLRSPNTEAFF.

This sequence joins TRBV7-7 and TRBJ2-5, with TRBD2 identical over 9 bases. CDR1 and CDR2 from the germline V gene are SSHAT and FNYEAQ (reference sequence). The ends lost 5 bases at V and 2 bases at J; junction bases unmatched: 15. The CDR3 covers 18 residues. CDR3 DNA sequence: TGTGCCAGCAGCCCACGTTATCGAGCGGGAGGAACACAAGAGACCCAGTACTTC. Translation gives CASSPRYRAGGTQETQYF.

The gene calls are TRBV14 and TRBJ2-1, with 7 bases fitting TRBD2. The trim removed 3 bases at V and 3 bases at J, leaving 5 bases unmatched. The CDR3 spans 15 residues. Germline V gene data show CDR1 as SGHDN and CDR2 as FVKESK. The CDR3 loop is CASSHVAGVYNEQFF. CDR3 DNA sequence: TGTGCCAGCAGCCATGTGGCGGGAGTCTACAATGAGCAGTTCTTC.

This clonotype was picked up a small number of times. This chain connects TRBV2 to TRBJ2-1; the D call may be TRBD1 or TRBD2 (5 bases each). Germline V gives CDR1 SNHLY, CDR2 FYNNEI. The ends were cut back, 10 bases at V and 6 bases at J, with 19 bases in the middle. The CDR3 totals 14 residues. The CDR3 nucleotides are TGTGCCAAGTCCGGGACGGGGAGCGTCAATGAGCAGTTCTTC. Translating it yields CAKSGTGSVNEQFF.

The rearrangement uses TRBV20-1 and TRBJ2-3; a possible D gene is TRBD2 (6 bases). The CDR3 is 15 residues long. Germline V gene data show CDR1 as DFQATT and CDR2 as SNEGSKA (reference sequence). The germline V and J ends were trimmed by 0 bases and 1 base, with 11 bases remaining between them. The CDR3 region has the DNA TGCAGTGCTAGAGATGGAGGGCCTGGCACAGATACGCAGTATTTT. This encodes CSARDGGPGTDTQYF.

This clonotype was seen a handful of times. The rearrangement uses TRBV24-1 and TRBJ2-1; perhaps TRBD2 as D (6 bases). V lost 5 bases and J lost 1, with 11 bases in between. Germline values: CDR1 KGHDR, CDR2 SFDVKD. CDR3 size: 15 residues. The CDR3 loop reads CATSVFSGSYNEQFF. The CDR3, as DNA: TGTGCCACCAGTGTCTTTAGCGGTTCCTACAATGAGCAGTTCTTC.

The chain joins TRBV3-1 to TRBJ2-2; 10 bases agree with TRBD2. The CDR3 has 16 residues. V dropped 5 bases and J dropped 1; count of bases not matched to a gene: 4. Germline V gene lookup returns CDR1 LGHDT and CDR2 YNNKEL (reference sequence). CDR3 sequence: CASSKLAGGNTGELFF. In DNA form, the CDR3 reads TGTGCCAGCAGCAAATTAGCGGGGGGGAACACCGGGGAGCTGTTTTTT.

The chain couples TRBV2 to TRBJ2-3; the D is unclear. This CDR3 has 12 residues. V gave up 5 bases and J gave up 6 bases, with 9 bases separating them. CDR1 and CDR2 from the germline V gene are SNHLY and FYNNEI. DNA for the CDR3: TGTGCCAGCAGTCGCAGGTCGGATACGCAGTATTTT. Protein sequence: CASSRRSDTQYF.

The chain links TRBV12-3 or TRBV12-4 to TRBJ2-6; D ambiguous. The V end lost 7 bases, the J end lost 2 bases, and 12 bases lay between the germline ends. The CDR3 is 15 amino acids. The CDR3 DNA is TGTGCCAGCACTGGGCGGATGGCTGGGGCCAACGTCCTGACTTTC. This translates into CASTGRMAGANVLTF.

The genes are TRBV5-1 and TRBJ2-2; 8 bases map to TRBD2. Trimming at V came to 0 bases and at J to 5 bases, leaving 6 bases not matched to a gene. The CDR3 totals 16 residues. The germline V gene encodes CDR1 SGHRS and CDR2 YFSETQ. The CDR3 reads CASSLAPLAVTGELFF. DNA of the CDR3: TGCGCCAGCAGCTTGGCCCCACTAGCGGTAACCGGGGAGCTGTTTTTT. Full variable domain (missing parts from reference TRBV5-1 and TRBJ2-2): KAGVTQTPRYLIKTRGQQVTLSCSPISGHRSVSWYQQTPGQGLQFLFEYFSETQRNKGNFPGRFSGRQFSNSRSEMNVSTLELGDSALYLCASSLAPLAVTGELFFGEGSRLTVL.

V usage is TRBV6-5 and J usage is TRBJ2-6; perhaps TRBD1 as D (6 bases). The CDR3 has 16 residues. Trimming took off 3 bases at V and 1 base at J, with 10 bases between the two ends. Germline lookup yields CDR1 MNHEY and CDR2 SVGAGI. The CDR3 sequence is CASSYQTGSGANVLTF. The CDR3 DNA follows: TGTGCCAGCAGTTATCAAACAGGGTCTGGGGCCAACGTCCTGACTTTC.

The chain is built from TRBV7-2 and TRBJ2-1, with 12 bases fitting TRBD2. Germline loops: CDR1 SGHTA, CDR2 FQGNSA. The junction had 10 bases not matched to a gene; V was cut back by 5 bases and J by 5 bases. CDR3 length: 17 amino acids. The chain's CDR3 is CASSLRLAGAPNNEQFF. The CDR3 DNA reads as TGTGCCAGCAGCCTACGACTAGCGGGAGCGCCTAACAATGAGCAGTTCTTC.

CDR3 amino acids: CASSAPPGTGGLTYNEQFF. For the CDR3, the DNA is TGTGCCAGCAGCGCTCCACCCGGTACAGGGGGTTTAACCTACAATGAGCAGTTCTTC. The genes are TRBV9 and TRBJ2-1; the match to TRBD1 covers 8 bases. Trimming at V came to 3 bases and at J to 2 bases, leaving 16 bases not matched to a gene. Germline V gives CDR1 SGDLS, CDR2 YYNGEE. The CDR3 is 19 residues long. Full variable domain (remainder filled in from reference TRBV9 and TRBJ2-1): DSGVTQTPKHLITATGQRVTLRCSPRSGDLSVYWYQQSLDQGLQFLIQYYNGEERAKGNILERFSAQQFPDLHSELNLSSLELGDSALYFCASSAPPGTGGLTYNEQFFGPGTRLTVL.

The rearrangement links TRBV20-1 to TRBJ2-5, with 8 bases lining up with TRBD2. V was pared by 0 bases and J by 9 bases, with 6 bases of the junction left unmatched. This CDR3 has 13 residues. Germline V gene lookup returns CDR1 DFQATT and CDR2 SNEGSKA (reference sequence). This chain's CDR3 is CSARDASGSAQYF. The CDR3 DNA follows: TGCAGTGCTAGAGACGCTAGCGGGTCTGCCCAGTACTTC.

This clonotype has more than one count but fewer than ten. This chain joins TRBV7-2 and TRBJ2-7, with D possibly matching TRBD1 (6 bases). Germline V gene sequence: CDR1 SGHTA, CDR2 FQGNSA. Trimming left V 3 bases short and J 0 bases short, with 12 bases between. The CDR3 is 15 residues long. The CDR3 loop reads CASSLAGQISYEQYF. The CDR3 DNA is TGTGCCAGCAGCTTGGCAGGACAGATCTCCTACGAGCAGTACTTC.

The chain carries TRBV12-5 and TRBJ2-1; D not resolved. The V end lost 1 base, the J end lost 3 bases, and 4 bases lay between the germline ends. The length of the CDR3 is 13 residues. CDR1 is LGHNT, CDR2 FRNRAP, per germline. The CDR3 is CASGLASYNEQFF. CDR3 DNA: TGTGCTAGTGGTTTGGCGAGCTACAATGAGCAGTTCTTC. Full variable domain (outside the CDR3, taken from reference TRBV12-5 and TRBJ2-1): DARVTQTPRHKVTEMGQEVTMRCQPILGHNTVFWYRQTMMQGLELLAYFRNRAPLDDSGMPKDRFSAEMPDATLATLKIQPSEPRDSAVYFCASGLASYNEQFFGPGTRLTVL.

The chain combines TRBV11-2 with TRBJ2-1, with 7 bases that match TRBD2. The CDR3 is made up of 14 amino acids. The V segment lost 8 bases and the J segment 5 bases; nucleotides outside the gene matches: 9. Germline-derived CDR1 and CDR2 are SGHAT and FQNNGV. The CDR3 spells CASAMGLLNNEQFF. The CDR3 DNA follows: TGTGCCAGCGCAATGGGACTACTTAACAATGAGCAGTTCTTC.

The chain couples TRBV12-3 or TRBV12-4 to TRBJ1-2; D ambiguous. Between the trimmed V and J ends, which lost 3 bases and 0 bases, there was a span of 11 bases. The CDR3 has 15 amino acids. CDR3 sequence (DNA): TGTGCCAGCAGTTTCCTGACGTTGGCTAACTATGGCTACACCTTC. Translated, it gives CASSFLTLANYGYTF.

This clonotype turned up a few times. The chain couples TRBV27 to TRBJ2-1; possible D gene TRBD1, 6 bases. CDR3 length: 15 residues. The V end lost 2 bases, the J end lost 8 bases, and 16 bases lay between the germline ends. Germline loops: CDR1 MNHEY, CDR2 SMNVEV (reference sequence). CDR3 sequence: CASSLRWGPGHEQFF. In DNA form, the CDR3 reads TGTGCCAGCAGTTTAAGGTGGGGGCCGGGCCATGAGCAGTTCTTC.

This clonotype was counted only a few times. The rearrangement joins TRBV12-3 or TRBV12-4 to TRBJ1-4; weak D call: TRBD1 (6 bases). This CDR3 has 18 residues. V was shortened by 2 bases and J by 4 bases, with 20 bases between the two germline ends. The CDR3 DNA sequence: TGTGCCAGCAGTTTATTCTCCGGGGGCTCGTACCTTAATGAAAAACTGTTTTTT. Its translation: CASSLFSGGSYLNEKLFF.

This clonotype was counted once. This chain uses TRBV20-1 with TRBJ2-1; TRBD1 agrees at 8 bases. The CDR3 is 17 residues long. J gave up 7 bases and V 3 bases, and 17 bases lay outside the gene matches. The V gene's germline CDR1 is DFQATT and CDR2 SNEGSKA (reference sequence). This chain's CDR3 is CSARKPNRGTWRNEQFF. DNA of the CDR3: TGCAGTGCTAGGAAACCGAACAGGGGGACCTGGAGAAATGAGCAGTTCTTC.

V usage is TRBV6-1 and J usage is TRBJ2-1; TRBD2 agrees at 10 bases. The CDR3 is made up of 16 amino acids. Germline values: CDR1 MNHNS, CDR2 SASEGT. V lost 6 bases and J lost 1; bases outside the gene matches: 6. Here the CDR3 reads CASRAASGGSYNEQFF. The CDR3 DNA sequence: TGTGCCAGCAGAGCCGCTAGCGGGGGATCCTACAATGAGCAGTTCTTC.

This clonotype was seen only a few times. This rearrangement joins TRBV4-1 to TRBJ2-5, with TRBD2 matching 9 bases. Germline CDR1 and CDR2: MGHRA and YSYEKL. J gave up 3 bases and V 3 bases, and 5 bases lay outside the gene matches. This CDR3 comprises 15 residues. Here the CDR3 DNA reads TGCGCCAGCAGCCACGCCCAGCGGGAGGAAGAGACCCAGTACTTC. It codes for CASSHAQREEETQYF.

This clonotype was recorded a few times. V is TRBV3-1 and J is TRBJ2-1; unclear D gene. V lost 5 bases to trimming and J lost 10 bases, with 15 bases between them. This CDR3 has 13 residues. CDR1 is LGHDT, CDR2 YNNKEL, per germline (reference sequence). The CDR3, as DNA: TGTGCCAGCAGCAACCCTTGGGAAGGGGAGCAGTTCTTC. It yields the protein CASSNPWEGEQFF.

The chain recombines TRBV18 with TRBJ2-1; 9 bases align to TRBD1. Germline-derived CDR1 and CDR2 are KGHSH and LQKENI. The CDR3 loop spans 13 amino acids. The ends lost 1 base at V and 9 bases at J; junction bases unmatched: 1. In DNA, the CDR3 is TGTGCCAGCTCACCACAGGACAGGGGTGAGCAGTTCTTC. It yields the protein CASSPQDRGEQFF.

The V and J genes are TRBV10-3 and TRBJ2-4, with a weak D call TRBD1 (5 bases). The CDR3 has 15 amino acids. The germline V gene encodes CDR1 ENHRY and CDR2 SYGVKD. Trimming shortened V by 2 bases and J by 8 bases, and 16 bases separated the two germline ends. CDR3 region: CAISEDGADFDIQYF. In DNA, the CDR3 is TGTGCCATCAGTGAGGATGGGGCGGATTTTGACATTCAGTACTTC.

This clonotype was picked up a small number of times. The V gene is TRBV19, the J gene TRBJ2-2; 9 bases are a match to TRBD1. This CDR3 has 18 amino acids. Per the germline V gene, CDR1 is LNHDA and CDR2 is SQIVND (reference sequence). The J segment lost 0 bases and the V segment lost 4 bases, leaving 9 bases of the junction unmatched. This CDR3 reads CASSRTGAHTTNTGELFF. DNA for the CDR3: TGTGCCAGTAGTAGGACAGGGGCCCACACCACGAACACCGGGGAGCTGTTTTTT. Using reference TRBV19 and TRBJ2-2 for the parts outside the CDR3, the full variable domain is DGGITQSPKYLFRKEGQNVTLSCEQNLNHDAMYWYRQDPGQGLRLIYYSQIVNDFQKGDIAEGYSVSREKKESFPLTVTSAQKNPTAFYLCASSRTGAHTTNTGELFFGEGSRLTVL.

This clonotype is a singleton in its sample. Here the CDR3 DNA reads TGTGCCAGCAGCGTAGTCTCGGTTACAGGGGTGGGCGAGCAGTACTTC. Translating gives CASSVVSVTGVGEQYF. The V call is TRBV9, the J call TRBJ2-7; 7 bases fit TRBD1. V dropped 0 bases and J dropped 6; count of bases not matched to a gene: 12. The CDR3 contains 16 residues. Looked up from germline, CDR1 is SGDLS and CDR2 is YYNGEE.